This is a list of T cell receptor beta chains from one sample in a study of T cells in Graves' hyperthyroidism and ophthalmopathy. TCRdb passed the multiplex PCR reads through MiXCR, listing each CDR3 protein once. There are about 540,000 distinct CDR3 sequences in the sample; around 45% occur only once, and more than 7% lies in the top ten. The material sequenced was peripheral blood or thyroid tissue (not recorded which). The receptors derive from a woman aged 18-29 years with Graves' hyperthyroidism. CDR3s include the opening cysteine and the closing phenylalanine or tryptophan. D genes are given only for firm matches. The listing skips clone size in some rows; elsewhere it reads once, few, many or a size class.

j_gene | v_gene | d_gene | abundance | CDR3nt | CDR3aa
TRBJ1-5 | TRBV6-5 | TRBD1 | once | TGTGCCAGCAGTTACGGACAGGGACAGCCCCAGCATTTT | CASSYGQGQPQHF
TRBJ1-5 | TRBV6-4 | TRBD1 | few | TGTGCCAGCAGCCCTGGGGGGCGGACAGGGCTGATTAGGAATCAGCCCCAGCATTTT | CASSPGGRTGLIRNQPQHF
TRBJ2-2 | TRBV29-1 | TRBD2 | NA | TGCAGCGCCACCGGGGTAGCGGGAGCCGGGGAGCTGTTTTTT | CSATGVAGAGELFF
TRBJ2-3 | TRBV7-2 | NA | few | TGTGCCAGCAGCTTATTAAGGGGGATTGGCACAGATACGCAGTATTTT | CASSLLRGIGTDTQYF
TRBJ2-1 | TRBV20-1 | NA | NA | TGCAGTGCTAGTAGTCAGTACAATGAGCAGTTCTTC | CSASSQYNEQFF
TRBJ1-1 | TRBV20-1 | NA | NA | NA | CSTSGPNTEAFF
TRBJ1-6 | TRBV20-1 | NA | NA | TGCAGTGCTAGGACTGGGGCGTCACCCCTCCACTTT | CSARTGASPLHF
TRBJ2-5 | TRBV29-1 | TRBD2 | many | TGCAGCCCGACGGTAGCGGGAGTGGAGACCCAGTACTTC | CSPTVAGVETQYF
TRBJ1-2 | TRBV25-1 | NA | many | TGTGCCAGCAGTGGGGGAACCTATGGCTACACCTTC | CASSGGTYGYTF
TRBJ2-7 | TRBV20-1 | NA | once | TGCAGTGCTAGTCAGGCAGGGCCGATGGACGAGCAGTACTTC | CSASQAGPMDEQYF
TRBJ2-2 | TRBV19 | NA | few | TGTGCCAGTAGCAAGTGGGGGGCATTGGACACCGGGGAGCTGTTTTTT | CASSKWGALDTGELFF
TRBJ1-1 | TRBV12-3/TRBV12-4 | NA | many | TGTGCCAGCACCCCCGACAGTCACACTGAAGCTTTCTTT | CASTPDSHTEAFF
TRBJ1-2 | TRBV7-8 | TRBD1 | NA | TGTGCCAGCAGCTTAGCGAACAGGGGATCTGTCTACACCTTC | CASSLANRGSVYTF
TRBJ2-7 | TRBV10-2 | TRBD2 | many | TGCGCCAGCAGTGAGGGCGGGAGTGTTATTCCGGGCTCCTACGAGCAGTACTTC | CASSEGGSVIPGSYEQYF
TRBJ2-2 | TRBV29-1 | TRBD2 | many | TGCAGCGTGAGGGGACTAGCGGGAGAAGGGACCGGGGAGCTGTTTTTT | CSVRGLAGEGTGELFF
TRBJ2-5 | TRBV5-1 | NA | many | TGCGCCAGCAGCTTGGAGGCAGTCCAAGAGACCCAGTACTTC | CASSLEAVQETQYF
TRBJ1-2 | TRBV9 | NA | many | TGTGCCAGCAGCGTACCCCCTTCCGGCTACACCTTC | CASSVPPSGYTF
TRBJ1-6 | TRBV19 | NA | many | TGTGCCAGTAGTATAGATCCCGGCGGTCTCAATTCACCCCTCCACTTT | CASSIDPGGLNSPLHF
TRBJ2-5 | TRBV7-9 | NA | NA | TGTGCCAGCAGCCTGACGGGGGCTAGCGGATACCAAGAGACCCAGTACTTC | CASSLTGASGYQETQYF
TRBJ1-6 | TRBV15 | TRBD1 | NA | TGTGCCACCAGCAGGATAAAATGGGGTACAGGGGGTTCACCCCCCCACTTT | CATSRIKWGTGGSPPHF
TRBJ1-1 | TRBV20-1 | TRBD1 | many | TGCAGTGCTAGAGCCCACAGGGGGGACACTGAAGCTTTCTTT | CSARAHRGDTEAFF
TRBJ1-1 | TRBV29-1 | NA | NA | TGCAGCGTTGAAGGCCACCTGAGGACTGAAGCTTTCTTT | CSVEGHLRTEAFF